A single TCR beta chain is shown here with its context. Its antigen is not yet known. No base qualities exist here, and no much larger clone lies one base off it. Library prep was done by the immunoSEQ multiplex PCR assay. Deep sequencing of rearranged TCR beta loci, alongside multiparametric flow cytometry, was used to profile T cell repertoires. TCRdb limited this immuneACCESS table to in-frame rearrangements with V and J called. A share of clones is missing; checked studies link under half to unresolved V genes, and the rest is unexplained. Within this sample are around 25,000 clones, with over 85% of them counted one time only. The ten largest clones represent around 0.81% of the sample. This sample was included in a study of lymphopenia after photon versus proton radiotherapy (dated by TCRdb to the late 2010s). In the study overall: Photon and proton radiation therapy were compared by the study for their immunological effects in patients with gastrointestinal tumors who developed high-grade lymphopenia. The cohort comprised 15 to 20 patients with gastrointestinal tumors who received either photon or proton therapy and then developed lymphopenia. The study was designed to characterize how the impact on the immune system differs between the two radiation modalities.

Broad study findings and their caveats: The authors looked at the survival association only in patients who died, and they framed better survival with proton therapy as a possibility rather than a demonstrated result. Across the cohort, a larger post-nadir drop in TCR diversity was inversely correlated with overall survival time among patients who died. During treatment, patients who received photon therapy lost naive T cells and TCR diversity and gained effector/memory populations, whereas patients who received proton therapy remained relatively stable. After the lymphocyte count nadir, repertoires from photon-treated patients showed oligoclonal expansion, particularly of CD8+ Temra cells, and this expansion drove the decline in diversity.

Sample: peripheral blood, taken from a patient treated with photon-based radiotherapy. This receptor was taken from a woman between 45 and 65 years old with cholangiocarcinoma.

The DNA is TGTGCCAGCAGCCAGGCCGCGGGAAGTCCAGATACGCAGTATTTT. This sequence encodes CASSQAAGSPDTQYF. The chain links TRBV7-9 with TRBJ2-3, with a weak D call of TRBD2 (6 bases match). The junction carries 16 bases between V and J, which are trimmed by 5 bases and 4 bases respectively. The CDR3 has 15 amino acids, counting the end cysteine and phenylalanine. Here the CDR3 DNA is all that survives: 45 bases in frame from base 1. As encoded in the germline V gene (reference sequence), CDR1 is SEHNR while CDR2 is FQNEAQ.